This T cell receptor (beta chain) was sequenced in a study of patients and donors after allogeneic stem cell transplantation. TCRdb used MiXCR to reprocess the RT-PCR reads, holding one entry per CDR3 protein. The table includes 150,000 to 250,000 distinct CDR3 sequences, around two fifths detected once. This clonotype was picked up a small number of times. In germline, CDR1 is SGHRS, CDR2 YFSETQ. The CDR3 has 13 amino acids. The V end lost 5 bases, the J end lost 5 bases, and 13 bases lay between the germline ends. The chain carries TRBV5-1 and TRBJ1-2; a weak D match, TRBD1 (5 bases). This receptor was taken from a human donor who was either an allogeneic HSCT recipient or a stem cell or donor lymphocyte infusion donor (not recorded which). It is not recorded whose cells these are; they may come from a transplant donor. Sequencing was performed on blood, either unsorted or a sorted T cell fraction (not recorded which). CDR3 in DNA: TGCGCCAGCAGGGGGGGAGGGACGTATGGCTACACCTTC. Translation: CASRGGGTYGYTF. The variable domain in full, completed from reference TRBV5-1 and TRBJ1-2, reads KAGVTQTPRYLIKTRGQQVTLSCSPISGHRSVSWYQQTPGQGLQFLFEYFSETQRNKGNFPGRFSGRQFSNSRSEMNVSTLELGDSALYLCASRGGGTYGYTFGSGTRLTVV.